This is a list of T cell receptor beta chains from one sample in a study of vaccination and CD4 T cells after COVID-19. TCRdb called the PCR reads again in MiXCR, with one record for every CDR3 protein. The sample yields about 9,400 distinct CDR3 sequences, about three quarters seen once. These TCRs' antigens remain unknown. Sequenced input: CD4+ T cells from blood, cultured in vitro. The receptors were sampled from a human donor who had recovered from COVID-19. Each CDR3 is given with its conserved first and last residue. A D gene is named only where the DNA matches it firmly. Rows may omit the clone size; those that give it use once, few, many or a size class.

TRBJ1-1,TRBV6-2/TRBV6-3,TRBD1,-,TGTGCCAGCAGCCTAGGGGGCGCAGGGACTGAAGCTTTCTTT,CASSLGGAGTEAFF
TRBJ1-6,TRBV7-2,-,-,TGTGCCAGCAGCTCAGTGGGTGGGACCTATAATTCACCCCTCCACTTT,CASSSVGGTYNSPLHF
TRBJ2-3,TRBV10-1,TRBD2,-,TGCGCCAGCAGTGAGTCGGGCGGGGGTCGGAGCACAGATACGCAGTATTTT,CASSESGGGRSTDTQYF
TRBJ2-3,TRBV6-1,-,large,TGTGCCAGCAGGCTTACAGATACGCAGTATTTT,CASRLTDTQYF
TRBJ2-7,TRBV20-1,-,once,TGCAGTGCCCCCAGCCAGCGGAGCTCCTACGAGCAGTACTTC,CSAPSQRSSYEQYF
TRBJ2-7,TRBV19,-,-,TGTGCCAGTAGTATAGGCCTCAGTGGGACCTACGAGCAGTACTTC,CASSIGLSGTYEQYF
TRBJ2-3,TRBV20-1,TRBD2,-,TGCAGTGCTACCATTCTAGCGGGGGGAGGCACAGATACGCAGTATTTT,CSATILAGGGTDTQYF
TRBJ1-5,TRBV28,-,-,TGTGCCAGCAGACCCCCGAACAGGGTACGGAGCAATCAGCCCCAGCATTTT,CASRPPNRVRSNQPQHF
TRBJ2-7,TRBV7-2,-,few,TGTGCCAGCAGCTTAGCGGTTAATTCCTACGAGCAGTACTTC,CASSLAVNSYEQYF
TRBJ2-1,TRBV20-1,-,-,TGCAGTGCTGCGACCGAAAATGAGCAGTTCTTC,CSAATENEQFF
TRBJ1-6,TRBV20-1,-,-,TGCAGTGCGTCCAGGGGCCTATGGGGTTCACCCCTCCACTTT,CSASRGLWGSPLHF
TRBJ1-4,TRBV7-2,-,once,TGTGCCAGCAGCTTAGGGGGAGGGGATAATGAAAAACTGTTTTTT,CASSLGGGDNEKLFF
TRBJ2-5,TRBV20-1,-,-,TGCAGTGCCCCCCGGGCTACCCAAGAGACCCAGTACTTC,CSAPRATQETQYF
TRBJ2-3,TRBV20-1,TRBD2,-,TGCAGTGCCTACCGTGGCGGGGGGGCTCGCACAGATACGCAGTATTTT,CSAYRGGGARTDTQYF
TRBJ2-5,TRBV11-2,-,once,TGTGCCAGCAGCTTAGTGCCTTTTGGGGGCGGGACCCAGTACTTC,CASSLVPFGGGTQYF
TRBJ2-5,TRBV6-1,TRBD2,-,TGTGCCAGCAGCGAGGGACTAGCGGGGGGGTTTGGAGAGACCCAGTACTTC,CASSEGLAGGFGETQYF
TRBJ1-5,TRBV19,TRBD1,once,TGTGCCAGTAGTATAGAGGCAGGGGGTTATCAGCCCCAGCATTTT,CASSIEAGGYQPQHF
TRBJ1-5,TRBV10-3,TRBD1,-,TGTGCCATCAGTATTACAGGGGAAGAGCCCCAGCATTTT,CAISITGEEPQHF
TRBJ1-2,TRBV20-1,TRBD1,-,TGCAGTGCTAGAGAACACGACAGGGTCTATGGCTACACCTTC,CSAREHDRVYGYTF
TRBJ2-3,TRBV20-1,-,-,TGCAGTGCTCACCGGGACGTCACAGATACGCAGTATTTT,CSAHRDVTDTQYF
TRBJ1-2,TRBV7-2,TRBD1,-,TGTGCCAGCAGCCAACAGGGACAGGGCCCTTATGGCTACACCTTC,CASSQQGQGPYGYTF
TRBJ2-7,TRBV7-2,TRBD1,-,TGTGCCAGCAGCTTAGAAGGACAGGTCTACGAGCAGTACTTC,CASSLEGQVYEQYF
TRBJ2-3,TRBV7-2,-,-,TGTGCCAGCAGCTGGTCCCCGACAGATACGCAGTATTTT,CASSWSPTDTQYF
TRBJ2-7,TRBV20-1,-,-,TGCAGTGCCACGGCAGACACCTACGAGCAGTACTTC,CSATADTYEQYF
TRBJ2-5,TRBV11-2,TRBD2,-,TGTGCCAGCAGCTTAGCGGCGGGGAGGGTGGAGACCCAGTACTTC,CASSLAAGRVETQYF
TRBJ2-7,TRBV27,TRBD1,-,TGTGCCAGCAGTTTATATTTTGTGGCGTCCCGGGACAGGGACTACGAGCAGTACTTC,CASSLYFVASRDRDYEQYF
TRBJ2-5,TRBV5-8,TRBD1,-,TGTGCCAGCAGCTCCAAACAGGGGGTCCAAGAGACCCAGTACTTC,CASSSKQGVQETQYF
TRBJ2-1,TRBV20-1,TRBD2,-,TGCAGTGCTACCACGGGACTAGGACAGAGGGAGCAGTTCTTC,CSATTGLGQREQFF
TRBJ1-3,TRBV10-3,TRBD1,-,TGTGCCATCGGGACAGGGGCTACTGGAAACACCATATATTTT,CAIGTGATGNTIYF
TRBJ1-2,TRBV19,-,hyperexpanded,TGTGCCAGTAGTATCTCAGTTAACTATGGCTACACCTTC,CASSISVNYGYTF
TRBJ1-5,TRBV20-1,-,-,TGCAGTGCTAGAGATTCGGGCAGGGGAAGCAATCAGCCCCAGCATTTT,CSARDSGRGSNQPQHF
TRBJ2-7,TRBV11-3,-,-,TGTGCCAGCAGCTTAGATCACGGCAGGGAATCCTACGAGCAGTACTTC,CASSLDHGRESYEQYF
TRBJ1-1,TRBV20-1,TRBD1,-,TGCAGTGCTAGTTTGACAGGGAGAAACACTGAAGCTTTCTTT,CSASLTGRNTEAFF
TRBJ2-1,TRBV11-3,TRBD2,-,TGTGCCAGCAGCTTAGGAGCGGGAGCCAATGAGCAGTTCTTC,CASSLGAGANEQFF
TRBJ2-2,TRBV27,-,-,TGTGCCAGCAGTTTAGATGGGAAGAACACCGGGGAGCTGTTTTTT,CASSLDGKNTGELFF
TRBJ1-5,TRBV28,-,-,TGTGCCAGCAGTTTAGTCTATAGCAATCAGCCCCAGCATTTT,CASSLVYSNQPQHF
TRBJ1-2,TRBV6-1,TRBD1,-,TGTGCCAGCAGGGTGGACAGGACGCTCTATGGCTACACCTTC,CASRVDRTLYGYTF
TRBJ1-5,TRBV6-1,-,-,TGTGCCAGCAGGGGGACGGCTAATCAGCCCCAGCATTTT,CASRGTANQPQHF
TRBJ1-1,TRBV20-1,-,-,TGCAGTGCTAGAGGCACGGTTTACACTGAAGCTTTCTTT,CSARGTVYTEAFF
TRBJ2-3,TRBV7-9,-,-,TGTGCCAGCAGCTTAGGCCAAGCGGGCGGGATAGATACGCAGTATTTT,CASSLGQAGGIDTQYF
TRBJ2-2,TRBV6-5,TRBD1,-,TGTGCCAGCGGTTCGAAGGGGGCCGGCACCGGGGAGCTGTTTTTT,CASGSKGAGTGELFF
TRBJ1-2,TRBV19,TRBD1,few,TGTGCCAGTGGGGCTTGGGACAGCTATGGCTACACCTTC,CASGAWDSYGYTF
TRBJ2-1,TRBV20-1,-,once,TGCAGTGCTAGACGCAAATACTCCGGATCTAACAATGAGCAGTTCTTC,CSARRKYSGSNNEQFF
TRBJ2-2,TRBV20-1,-,few,TGCAGTGCTAGAAAGTTACTCACCGGGGAGCTGTTTTTT,CSARKLLTGELFF
TRBJ2-5,TRBV7-2,-,-,TGTGCCGCGAGCAGGAGTGTCACGGAGACCCAGTACTTC,CAASRSVTETQYF
TRBJ2-2,TRBV15,-,few,TGTGCCACCAGCAGTCTTCCTTCGGGAACCGGGGAGCTGTTTTTT,CATSSLPSGTGELFF
TRBJ2-3,TRBV7-9,-,few,TGTGCCAGCAGCACCGGGACTTTACGCACAGATACGCAGTATTTT,CASSTGTLRTDTQYF
TRBJ1-1,TRBV7-2,-,-,TGTGCCAGCAGCCGCCGGGGCCCGACGAACACTGAAGCTTTCTTT,CASSRRGPTNTEAFF
TRBJ1-2,TRBV5-1,-,-,TGCGCCAGCAGTGAAGGAGGGTATGGCTACACCTTC,CASSEGGYGYTF
TRBJ2-7,TRBV4-2,TRBD2,-,TGTGCCAGCAGCCATACCGGGACTAGCTCCTACGAGCAGTACTTC,CASSHTGTSSYEQYF
TRBJ2-5,TRBV6-2/TRBV6-3,-,-,TGTGCCAGCAGGAACGGGGGCCAAGAGACCCAGTACTTC,CASRNGGQETQYF
TRBJ1-1,TRBV19,-,-,TGTGCCAGTAGTATATTGCGGGAGAACACTGAAGCTTTCTTT,CASSILRENTEAFF
TRBJ2-7,TRBV7-6,-,-,TGTGCCAGCAGCCAGCCACAGGGTACCCACGAGCAGTACTTC,CASSQPQGTHEQYF